This record concerns one T cell receptor beta chain sequence. The antigen remains unidentified. This specimen comes from a study of regulatory T cells in long-lasting Graves disease. Whole-study findings and limits: Thyroid tissue was not studied; only peripheral blood was. Repertoires from persistent disease leaned toward TRBV28, TRBJ1-2 and TRBJ2-5.

Time point here: newly diagnosed GD, antithyroid drugs for less than 3 months. RNA isolated from PBMCs was used to make the TCR library. The CDR3 has 13 amino acids. Germline CDR1 SGDLS, CDR2 YYNGEE. V lost 3 bases and J 7 bases, leaving 11 bases between the germline ends. Arm-PCR of CDR3 regions and iRepertoire HTBI primers were used to build TCR beta libraries. TCRdb re-analysed the multiplex PCR reads in MiXCR, keeping a single row per CDR3 protein. The data show hundreds of thousands of distinct CDR3 sequences, less than 20% seen once. These data also featured in a second study, about T cells in Graves' hyperthyroidism and ophthalmopathy. Turning to that study: Each patient was aged 18 to 65 and had newly diagnosed hyperthyroidism of under 2 months' duration.

This TCR derives from a woman between 25 and 40 years old with Graves disease. V usage is TRBV9 and J usage is TRBJ1-3; D is unclear. The material sequenced was peripheral blood mononuclear cells (PBMCs), taken at new diagnosis, from a patient treated with antithyroid drugs. CDR3: CASSGAVANTIYF. In DNA form, the CDR3 reads TGTGCCAGCAGCGGAGCCGTCGCGAACACCATATATTTT.